This T cell receptor (beta chain) was sequenced for a study of blood T cells in healthy people across ages (dated by TCRdb to between 2015 and 2017). About the full investigation: In model experiments, template switching captured roughly one uniquely barcoded TCR beta cDNA molecule for every two T cells. Age-related changes in TCR beta repertoire diversity were measured in the study by deep sequencing normalized with unique cDNA molecular identifiers. The study analyzed two additional independent replicas of 1 million unique cDNA reads from the same blood draw for two donors, one aged 18 to 30 and one aged 80 or older. Donors were grouped into four age groups: young (average approximately 15 years), middle-aged (39), aged (around 56) and long-lived (approximately 81). To avoid experimental bias, donors of different ages were distributed randomly across sequencing lanes.

Systemically healthy Caucasian individuals from Russia, around 38 in total and aged roughly 6 to 95 years, were included as donors. Each donor gave ten milliliters of peripheral blood, collected into EDTA-treated Vacutainer tubes. Ficoll-Paque density-gradient centrifugation was used to isolate PBMCs, with at least 7 million obtained per sample. Trizol reagent was used to extract total RNA from PBMCs, with at least 5 micrograms per sample. The percentages of naive CD45RAhigh/CD27high T cells were determined by flow cytometry on a PBMC aliquot from every donor. Here is what the overall study found, with its caveats: Bulk unsorted PBMC profiling prevented conclusive comparison of naive and antigen-experienced compartments. The percentage of naive T cells measured by flow cytometry correlated strongly with observed TCR beta diversity. Because the CMV infection status of the donors was unknown, age-related changes in expanded clonotypes may potentially have been confounded. Compared with the aged group, more naive CD4+ T cells, fewer expanded clones and increased TCR diversity were shown by the long-lived group, suggesting age selection. Estimates of total diversity based on one million sequenced T cells were regarded as lower bounds and as underestimates. As age increased, observed TCR beta diversity per million T cells dropped in a roughly linear way, and a significant reduction was already evident by age 40.

Receptor libraries were prepared by 5' RACE. The listed sequencing device is Illumina HiSeq 2500. The second PCR ran for about 6 to 12 cycles and used a J-beta primer mix along with a sample-barcoded 5' primer. Each TCR beta cDNA molecule received a unique molecular identifier from a template-switch 5' adaptor carrying 12 random nucleotides. Each sample yielded at least 2.5 million CDR3-containing paired-end reads. All of the RNA was converted into first-strand cDNA using the Mint cDNA synthesis kit, with a TRBC-specific oligonucleotide serving as the primer. After uracil-DNA glycosylase treatment, a first 18-cycle PCR used universal primers M1SS and BC2_uni_R on all cDNA. In the authors' own workflow: Each sample was normalized by randomly selecting 1 million high-quality reads, each carrying a distinct molecular identifier. Reads with shared molecular identifiers were discarded instead of being binned into consensus sequences. CDR3 identification, clonotype clustering and error correction used MiTCR with a Q25 quality threshold and the strictest error-elimination algorithm. Lower-bound total TCR beta diversity was estimated with a nonparametric unseen species model using Euler transformation. In-frame beta chains were kept once TCRdb had trimmed the public reads at Q25 with fastp and called clones with MiXCR. Each CDR3 protein appears once, grouped with its most common genes and DNA. TCRdb, not the original authors, processed these V and J calls. For this sample the table gives roughly 930,000 distinct CDR3 sequences, of which around 48% were detected only once. The top ten clones comprise around 15% of the sample.

V lost 7 bases and J lost 3 bases, and the count of bases not matched to a germline gene is 7. The CDR3 covers 15 residues, taking in both the cysteine and the phenylalanine. Only the CDR3 region is kept as DNA, spanning 45 bases read in frame from base 1. From the germline V gene, CDR1 is MNHEY and CDR2 is SVGEGT. Regarding this clonotype: The target of this receptor is not known. Base qualities are not at hand, and no much larger clone is one base apart.

Source material: blood. The chain is made from TRBV6-2 or TRBV6-3 and TRBJ2-1; 9 central nucleotides agree with TRBD1. This clonotype originated in a man between 25 and 39 years old in good health. The DNA sequence is TGTGCCAGCATGCCCCGGACAGGGGTCTACAATGAGCAGTTCTTC. It specifies CASMPRTGVYNEQFF.